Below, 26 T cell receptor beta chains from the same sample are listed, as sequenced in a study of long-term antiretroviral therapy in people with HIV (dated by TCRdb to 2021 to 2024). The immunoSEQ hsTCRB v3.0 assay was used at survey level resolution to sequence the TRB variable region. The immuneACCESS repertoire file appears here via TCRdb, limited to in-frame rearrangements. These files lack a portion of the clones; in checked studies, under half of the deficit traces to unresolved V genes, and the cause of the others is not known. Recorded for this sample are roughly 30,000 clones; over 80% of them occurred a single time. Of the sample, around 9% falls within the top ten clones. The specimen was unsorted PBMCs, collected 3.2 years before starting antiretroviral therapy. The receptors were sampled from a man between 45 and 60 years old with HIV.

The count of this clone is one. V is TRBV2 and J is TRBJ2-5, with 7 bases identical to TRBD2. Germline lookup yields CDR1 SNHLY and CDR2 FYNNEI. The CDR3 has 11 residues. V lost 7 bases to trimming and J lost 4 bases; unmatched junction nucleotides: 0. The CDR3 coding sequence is TGTGCCAGCACTAGCGGAGAGACCCAGTACTTC. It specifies CASTSGETQYF.

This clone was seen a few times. The CDR3 loop reads CSVESLDKPGGYTF. The CDR3 DNA follows: TGCAGCGTTGAGTCCCTAGACAAACCCGGTGGCTACACCTTC. The V and J genes are TRBV29-1 and TRBJ1-2; D not resolved. The V and J ends lost 3 bases and 7 bases respectively, with 18 bases between them. The CDR3 contains 14 residues. Germline V lookup: CDR1 SQVTM, CDR2 ANQGSEA. Full variable domain (rest looked up from reference TRBV29-1 and TRBJ1-2): SAVISQKPSRDICQRGTSLTIQCQVDSQVTMMFWYRQQPGQSLTLIATANQGSEATYESGFVIDKFPISRPNLTFSTLTVSNMSPEDSSIYLCSVESLDKPGGYTFGSGTRLTVV.

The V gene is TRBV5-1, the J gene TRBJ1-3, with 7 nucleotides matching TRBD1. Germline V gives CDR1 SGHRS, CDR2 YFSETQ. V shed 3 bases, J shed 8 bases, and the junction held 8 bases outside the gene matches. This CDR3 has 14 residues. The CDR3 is CASSSGQFYDTIYF. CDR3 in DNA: TGCGCCAGCAGCTCGGGACAGTTTTACGACACCATATATTTT.

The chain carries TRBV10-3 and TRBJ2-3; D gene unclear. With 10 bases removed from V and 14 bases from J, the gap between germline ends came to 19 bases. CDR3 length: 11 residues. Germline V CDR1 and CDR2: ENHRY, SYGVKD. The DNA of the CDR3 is TGTGCCAACACTCGCACTTGGGTACGGTATTTT. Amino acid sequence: CANTRTWVRYF.

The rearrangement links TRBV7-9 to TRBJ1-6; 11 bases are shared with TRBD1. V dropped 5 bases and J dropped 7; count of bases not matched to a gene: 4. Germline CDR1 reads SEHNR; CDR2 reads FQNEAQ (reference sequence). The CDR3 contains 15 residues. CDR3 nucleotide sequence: TGTGCCAGCAGCCCCGGGACAGGGGGAAATTCACCCCTCCACTTT. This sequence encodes CASSPGTGGNSPLHF.

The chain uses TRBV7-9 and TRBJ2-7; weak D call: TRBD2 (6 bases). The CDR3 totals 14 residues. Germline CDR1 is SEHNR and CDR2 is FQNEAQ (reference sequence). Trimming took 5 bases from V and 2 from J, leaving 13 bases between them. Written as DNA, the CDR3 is TGTGCCAGCAGCCGTCGGGGGTCCGCCTACGAGCAGTACTTC. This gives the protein CASSRRGSAYEQYF.

The CDR3 loop reads CASSQVFGRQGTYGYTF. The DNA for the CDR3 is TGCGCCAGCAGCCAAGTCTTCGGGCGACAGGGAACCTATGGCTACACCTTC. J is TRBJ1-2 and V is TRBV4-1; 7 bases map to TRBD1. CDR3 size: 17 residues. Germline values: CDR1 MGHRA, CDR2 YSYEKL. The V gene end was trimmed by 1 base and the J gene end by 4 bases; junction bases not matched to a gene: 12.

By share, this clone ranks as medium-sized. The CDR3 nucleotides are TGTGCCAGCAGCTTAGCCGATTTTAGCGAGCAGTACTTC. Protein sequence: CASSLADFSEQYF. This chain links TRBV11-2 with TRBJ2-7, with unresolved D. CDR3 length: 13 amino acids. CDR1 and CDR2 (germline): SGHAT, FQNNGV. Trimming cost V 1 base and J 6 bases, with 10 bases left between them.

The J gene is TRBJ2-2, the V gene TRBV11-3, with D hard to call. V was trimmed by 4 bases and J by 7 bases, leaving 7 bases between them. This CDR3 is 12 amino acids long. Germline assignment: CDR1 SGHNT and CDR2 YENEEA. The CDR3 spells CASSSLGGELFF. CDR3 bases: TGTGCCAGCAGCTCCTTGGGCGGGGAGCTGTTTTTT.

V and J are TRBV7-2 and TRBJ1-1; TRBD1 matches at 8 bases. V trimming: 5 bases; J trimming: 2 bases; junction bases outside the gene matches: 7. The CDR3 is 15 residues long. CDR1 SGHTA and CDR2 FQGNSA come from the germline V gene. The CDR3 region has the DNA TGTGCCAGCAGCCAGAACGACAGGGGAAACACTGAAGCTTTCTTT. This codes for CASSQNDRGNTEAFF. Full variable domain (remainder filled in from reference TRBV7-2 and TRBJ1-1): GAGVSQSPSNKVTEKGKDVELRCDPISGHTALYWYRQSLGQGLEFLIYFQGNSAPDKSGLPSDRFSAERTGGSVSTLTIQRTQQEDSAVYLCASSQNDRGNTEAFFGQGTRLTVV.

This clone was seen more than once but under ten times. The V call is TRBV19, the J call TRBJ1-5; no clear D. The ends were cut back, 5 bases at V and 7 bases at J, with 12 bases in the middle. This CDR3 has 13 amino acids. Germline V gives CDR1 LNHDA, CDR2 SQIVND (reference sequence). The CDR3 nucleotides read TGTGCCAGTAGTCCCTACATAGACCAGCCCCAGCATTTT. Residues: CASSPYIDQPQHF.

CDR3: CASKSQYEQYF. DNA for the CDR3: TGTGCCAGCAAGTCCCAATACGAGCAGTACTTC. The rearrangement joins TRBV2 to TRBJ2-7; the D is unclear. V dropped 7 bases and J dropped 4 bases, with 8 bases sitting between them. The CDR3 consists of 11 residues. Looked up from germline, CDR1 is SNHLY and CDR2 is FYNNEI.

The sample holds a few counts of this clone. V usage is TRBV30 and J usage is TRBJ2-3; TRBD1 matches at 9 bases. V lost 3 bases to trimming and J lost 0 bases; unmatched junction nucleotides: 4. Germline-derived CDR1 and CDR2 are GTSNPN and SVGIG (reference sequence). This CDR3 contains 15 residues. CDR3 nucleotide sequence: TGTGCCTGGAGCGGCGGGACAGGGAGCACAGATACGCAGTATTTT. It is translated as CAWSGGTGSTDTQYF. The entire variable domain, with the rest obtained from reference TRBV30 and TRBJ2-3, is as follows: SQTIHQWPATLVQPVGSPLSLECTVEGTSNPNLYWYRQAAGRGLQLLFYSVGIGQISSEVPQNLSASRPQDRQFILSSKKLLLSDSGFYLCAWSGGTGSTDTQYFGPGTRLTVL.

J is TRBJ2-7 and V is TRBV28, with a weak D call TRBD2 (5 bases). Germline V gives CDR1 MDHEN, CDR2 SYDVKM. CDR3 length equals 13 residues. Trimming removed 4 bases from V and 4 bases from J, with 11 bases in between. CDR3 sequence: CASSSYRRYEQYF. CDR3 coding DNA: TGTGCCAGCAGTTCGTACCGGAGGTACGAGCAGTACTTC.

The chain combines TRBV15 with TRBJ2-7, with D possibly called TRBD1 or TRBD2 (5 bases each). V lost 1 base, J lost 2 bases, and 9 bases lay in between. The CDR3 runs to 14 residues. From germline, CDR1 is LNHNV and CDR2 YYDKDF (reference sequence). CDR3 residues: CATSRGGTPYEQYF. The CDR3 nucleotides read TGTGCCACCAGCAGAGGGGGGACGCCCTACGAGCAGTACTTC.

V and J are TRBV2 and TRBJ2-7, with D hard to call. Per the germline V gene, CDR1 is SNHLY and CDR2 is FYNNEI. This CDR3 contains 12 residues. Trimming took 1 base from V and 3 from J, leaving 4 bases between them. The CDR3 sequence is CASSEGGYEQYF. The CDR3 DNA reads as TGTGCCAGCAGTGAAGGCGGCTACGAGCAGTACTTC.

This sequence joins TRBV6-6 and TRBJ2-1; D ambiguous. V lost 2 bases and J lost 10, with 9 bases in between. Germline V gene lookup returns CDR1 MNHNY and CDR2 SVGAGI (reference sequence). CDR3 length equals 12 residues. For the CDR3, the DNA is TGTGCCAGCAGTTACCGTGAGCGAGAGCAGTTCTTC. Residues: CASSYREREQFF.

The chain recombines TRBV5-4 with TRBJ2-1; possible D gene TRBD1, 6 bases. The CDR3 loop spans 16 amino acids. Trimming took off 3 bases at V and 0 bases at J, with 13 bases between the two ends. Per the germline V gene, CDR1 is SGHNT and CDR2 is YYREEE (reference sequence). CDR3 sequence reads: CASSSWTDFSYNEQFF. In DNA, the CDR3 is TGTGCCAGCAGCTCCTGGACAGACTTCTCCTACAATGAGCAGTTCTTC.

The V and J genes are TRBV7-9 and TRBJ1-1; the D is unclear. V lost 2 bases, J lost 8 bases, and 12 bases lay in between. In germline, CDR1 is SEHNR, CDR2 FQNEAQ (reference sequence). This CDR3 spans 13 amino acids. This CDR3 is CASSLLREAEAFF. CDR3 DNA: TGTGCCAGCAGCTTACTCCGTGAAGCAGAAGCTTTCTTT.

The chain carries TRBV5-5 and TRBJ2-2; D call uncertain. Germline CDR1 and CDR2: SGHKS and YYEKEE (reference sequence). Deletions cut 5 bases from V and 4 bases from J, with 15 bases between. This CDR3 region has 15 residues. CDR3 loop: CASSLRVSFTGELFF. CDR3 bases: TGTGCCAGCAGTTTAAGGGTGTCGTTCACCGGGGAGCTGTTTTTT.

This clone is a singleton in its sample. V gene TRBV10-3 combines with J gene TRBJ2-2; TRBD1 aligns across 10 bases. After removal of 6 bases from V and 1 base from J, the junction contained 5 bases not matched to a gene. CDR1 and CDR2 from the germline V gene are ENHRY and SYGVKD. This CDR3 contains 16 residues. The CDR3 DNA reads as TGTGCCATCAGCCCCGGACAGGGGGGGAACACCGGGGAGCTGTTTTTT. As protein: CAISPGQGGNTGELFF.

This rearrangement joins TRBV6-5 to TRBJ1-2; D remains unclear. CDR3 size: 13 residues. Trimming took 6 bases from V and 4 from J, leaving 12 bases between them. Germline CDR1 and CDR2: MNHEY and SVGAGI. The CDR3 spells CASRDEKLYGYTF. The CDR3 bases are TGTGCCAGCAGGGACGAGAAGCTCTATGGCTACACCTTC.

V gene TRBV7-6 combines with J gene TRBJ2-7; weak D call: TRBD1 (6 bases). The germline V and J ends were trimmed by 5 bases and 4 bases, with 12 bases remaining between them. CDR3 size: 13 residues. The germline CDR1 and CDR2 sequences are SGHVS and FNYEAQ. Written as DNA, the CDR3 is TGTGCCAGCAGCGGAGGCAGGGGTTACGAGCAGTACTTC. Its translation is CASSGGRGYEQYF.

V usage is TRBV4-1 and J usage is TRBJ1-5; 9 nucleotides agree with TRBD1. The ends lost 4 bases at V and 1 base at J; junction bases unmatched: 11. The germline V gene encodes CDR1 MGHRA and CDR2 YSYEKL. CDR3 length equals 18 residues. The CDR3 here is CASSRTGGGWQSNQPQHF. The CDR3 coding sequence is TGCGCCAGCAGCCGTACAGGGGGCGGCTGGCAGAGCAATCAGCCCCAGCATTTT.

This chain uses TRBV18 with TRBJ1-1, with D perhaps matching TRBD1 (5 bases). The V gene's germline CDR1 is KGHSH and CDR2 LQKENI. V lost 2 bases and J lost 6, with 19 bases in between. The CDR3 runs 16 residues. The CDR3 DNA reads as TGTGCCAGCTCACCAAGGTCAACAGGTTGGGCGGCTGAAGCTTTCTTT. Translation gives CASSPRSTGWAAEAFF.

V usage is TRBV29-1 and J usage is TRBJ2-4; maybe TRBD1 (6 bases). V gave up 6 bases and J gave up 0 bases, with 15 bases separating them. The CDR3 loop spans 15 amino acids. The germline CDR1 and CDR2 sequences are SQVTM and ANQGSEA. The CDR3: CSVRTGSLAKNIQYF. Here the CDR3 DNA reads TGCAGCGTACGTACAGGGAGTCTAGCCAAAAACATTCAGTACTTC.